The clone carrying this T cell receptor beta chain was seen only a few times. These data belong to a study of cytomegalovirus exposure and HLA in healthy donors. Per the germline V gene, CDR1 is SGHAT and CDR2 is FQNNGV. There are 15 residues in the CDR3. Losses at the gene ends were 5 bases for V and 5 bases for J; bases not matched to a gene: 6. The PCR employed 60 Vbeta primers together with 13 Jbeta primers. Data came from immunoSEQ multiplex PCR; TCRdb stores just in-frame clones and leaves some out. The profile shows 200,000 to 300,000 clones, approximately 84% of them singletons. The gene calls are TRBV11-2 and TRBJ2-1; TRBD2 matches at 10 bases. This TCR was recovered from a woman aged 40 to 50 in good health and CMV-seropositive. What was sequenced was PBMCs. The CDR3 DNA follows: TGTGCCAGCAGCACCCGACTAGCGGGCGACAATGAGCAGTTCTTC. Translation: CASSTRLAGDNEQFF.